This section outlines one T cell receptor beta chain sequence together with its context. There are 15 residues in the CDR3. The germline gives CDR1 SGHTA, CDR2 FQGNSA. J gave up 2 bases and V 3 bases, and 5 bases lay outside the gene matches. The data derive from a study of blood T cell repertoires in COVID-19. Method: immunoSEQ multiplex PCR; TCRdb's copy keeps in-frame clones and lacks some. The table has approximately 210,000 clones, over 80% seen once. Sequencing was done on a sample of peripheral blood. The rearrangement joins TRBV7-2 to TRBJ2-7; 9 positions agree with TRBD2. The sequence was obtained from an older woman with active or convalescent COVID-19. CDR3 in amino acids: CASSFPTSGTYEQYF. As DNA, the CDR3 is TGTGCCAGCAGCTTCCCGACTAGCGGCACCTACGAGCAGTACTTC.